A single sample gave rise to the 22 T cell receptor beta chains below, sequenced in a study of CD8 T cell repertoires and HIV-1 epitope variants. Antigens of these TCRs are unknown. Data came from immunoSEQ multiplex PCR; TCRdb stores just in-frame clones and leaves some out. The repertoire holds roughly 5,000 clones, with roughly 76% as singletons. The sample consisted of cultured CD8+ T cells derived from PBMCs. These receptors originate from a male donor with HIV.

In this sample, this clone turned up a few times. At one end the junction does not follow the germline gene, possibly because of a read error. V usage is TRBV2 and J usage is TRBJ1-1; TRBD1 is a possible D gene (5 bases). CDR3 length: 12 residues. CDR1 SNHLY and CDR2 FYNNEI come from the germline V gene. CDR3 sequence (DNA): TGTGCCAGCAGTGAGAGAGGGTTTGGGGGAAACTTT. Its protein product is CASSERGFGGNF.

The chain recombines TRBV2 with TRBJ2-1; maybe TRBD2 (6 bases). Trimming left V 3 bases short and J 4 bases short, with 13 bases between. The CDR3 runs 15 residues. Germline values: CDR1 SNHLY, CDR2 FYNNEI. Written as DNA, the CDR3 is TGTGCCAGCAGTGAGTATAGCGGAAGATACAATGAGCAGTTCTTC. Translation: CASSEYSGRYNEQFF.

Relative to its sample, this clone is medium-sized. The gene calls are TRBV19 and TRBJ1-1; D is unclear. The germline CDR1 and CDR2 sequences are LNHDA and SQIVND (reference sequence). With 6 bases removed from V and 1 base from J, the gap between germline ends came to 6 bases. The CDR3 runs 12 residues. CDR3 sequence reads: CASRYGNTEAFF. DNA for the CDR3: TGTGCCAGTAGGTACGGGAACACTGAAGCTTTCTTT.

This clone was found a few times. CDR3 coding DNA: TGTGCCAGCAGTTTAGGCTCCTACAATGAGCAGTTCTTC. This translates into CASSLGSYNEQFF. This rearrangement joins TRBV28 to TRBJ2-1; D ambiguous. V lost 2 bases, J lost 0 bases, and 2 bases lay in between. CDR3 length: 13 residues. Germline V lookup: CDR1 MDHEN, CDR2 SYDVKM.

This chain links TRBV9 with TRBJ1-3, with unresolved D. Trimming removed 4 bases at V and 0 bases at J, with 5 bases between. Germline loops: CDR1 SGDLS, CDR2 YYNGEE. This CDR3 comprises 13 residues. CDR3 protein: CASSLVSGNTIYF. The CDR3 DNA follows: TGTGCCAGCAGCTTAGTCTCTGGAAACACCATATATTTT.

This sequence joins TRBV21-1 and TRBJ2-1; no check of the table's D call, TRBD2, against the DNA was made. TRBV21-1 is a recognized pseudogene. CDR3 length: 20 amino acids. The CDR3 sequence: CASSKVQFRVSSLSYNEQFF. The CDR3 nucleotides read TGTGCCAGCAGCAAAGTTCAGTTCCGGGTTAGCTCCCTCTCCTACAATGAGCAGTTCTTC.

This CDR3 is CASSQGSQPQHF. The CDR3 nucleotides read TGCGCCAGCAGCCAGGGCTCTCAGCCCCAGCATTTT. The chain employs TRBV10-2 and TRBJ1-5; weak D call: TRBD1 (5 bases). The length of the CDR3 is 12 residues. Per the germline V gene, CDR1 is WSHSY and CDR2 is SAAADI. V dropped 6 bases and J dropped 6 bases, with 9 bases sitting between them.

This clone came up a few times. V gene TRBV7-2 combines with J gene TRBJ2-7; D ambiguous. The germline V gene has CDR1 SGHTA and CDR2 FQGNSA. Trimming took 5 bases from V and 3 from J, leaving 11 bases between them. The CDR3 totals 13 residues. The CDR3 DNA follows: TGTGCCAGCAGCCTCCATAGAGACTACGAGCAGTACTTC. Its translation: CASSLHRDYEQYF.

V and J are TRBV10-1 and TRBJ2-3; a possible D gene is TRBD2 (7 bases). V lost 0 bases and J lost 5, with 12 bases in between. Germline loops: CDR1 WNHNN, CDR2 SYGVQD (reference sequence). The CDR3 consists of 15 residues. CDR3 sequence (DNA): TGCGCCAGCAGTGAGTCGGGGGGGCCGGGAGATACGCAGTATTTT. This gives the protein CASSESGGPGDTQYF.

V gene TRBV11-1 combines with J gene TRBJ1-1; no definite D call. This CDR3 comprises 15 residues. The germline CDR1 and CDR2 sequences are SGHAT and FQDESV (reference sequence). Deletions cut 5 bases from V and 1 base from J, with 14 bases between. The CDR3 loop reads CASSPQAIPNTEAFF. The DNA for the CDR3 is TGTGCCAGCAGCCCCCAGGCGATCCCGAACACTGAAGCTTTCTTT. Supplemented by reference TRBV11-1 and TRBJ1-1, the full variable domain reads EAEVAQSPRYKITEKSQAVAFWCDPISGHATLYWYRQILGQGPELLVQFQDESVVDDSQLPKDRFSAERLKGVDSTLKIQPAELGDSAMYLCASSPQAIPNTEAFFGQGTRLTVV.

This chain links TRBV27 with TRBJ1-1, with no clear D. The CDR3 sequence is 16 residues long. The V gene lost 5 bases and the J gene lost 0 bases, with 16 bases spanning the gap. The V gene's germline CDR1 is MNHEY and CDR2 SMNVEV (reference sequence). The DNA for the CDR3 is TGTGCCAGCAGTCTCTACGGGGAGGATCTGAACACTGAAGCTTTCTTT. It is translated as CASSLYGEDLNTEAFF.

CDR3 nucleotide sequence: TGCGCCAGCAGCCAGGGAAATCAGCCCCAGCATTTT. Protein product: CASSQGNQPQHF. The V gene is TRBV4-1, the J gene TRBJ1-5, with D hard to call. In germline, CDR1 is MGHRA, CDR2 YSYEKL. The CDR3 sequence is 12 residues long. Trimming removed 3 bases from V and 4 bases from J, with 4 bases in between.

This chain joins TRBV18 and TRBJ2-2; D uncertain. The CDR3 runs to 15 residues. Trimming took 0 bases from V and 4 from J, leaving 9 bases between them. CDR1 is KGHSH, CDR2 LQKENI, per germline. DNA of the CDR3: TGTGCCAGCTCACCACCGTTACTTCGCACCGGGGAGCTGTTTTTT. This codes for CASSPPLLRTGELFF.

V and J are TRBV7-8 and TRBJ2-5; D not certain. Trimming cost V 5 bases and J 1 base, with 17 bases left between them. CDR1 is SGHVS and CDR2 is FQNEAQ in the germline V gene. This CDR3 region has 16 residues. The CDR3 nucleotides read TGTGCCAGCAGCCTATACAACCGTGGGCCCCAAGAGACCCAGTACTTC. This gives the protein CASSLYNRGPQETQYF.

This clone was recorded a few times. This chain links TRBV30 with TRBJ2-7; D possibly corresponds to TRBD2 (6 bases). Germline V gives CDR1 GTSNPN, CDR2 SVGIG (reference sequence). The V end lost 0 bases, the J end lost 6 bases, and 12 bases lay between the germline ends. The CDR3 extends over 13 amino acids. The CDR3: CAWSVGGIPEQYF. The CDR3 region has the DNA TGTGCCTGGAGTGTAGGCGGGATTCCCGAGCAGTACTTC. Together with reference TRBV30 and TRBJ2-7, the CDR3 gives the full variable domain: SQTIHQWPATLVQPVGSPLSLECTVEGTSNPNLYWYRQAAGRGLQLLFYSVGIGQISSEVPQNLSASRPQDRQFILSSKKLLLSDSGFYLCAWSVGGIPEQYFGPGTRLTVT.

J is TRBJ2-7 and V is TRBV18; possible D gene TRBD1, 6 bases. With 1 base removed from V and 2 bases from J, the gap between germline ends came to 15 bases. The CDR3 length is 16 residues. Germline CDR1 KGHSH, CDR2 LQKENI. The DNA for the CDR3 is TGTGCCAGCTCACCACAGTTTGGGCAGGGGCCCTACGAGCAGTACTTC. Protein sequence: CASSPQFGQGPYEQYF.

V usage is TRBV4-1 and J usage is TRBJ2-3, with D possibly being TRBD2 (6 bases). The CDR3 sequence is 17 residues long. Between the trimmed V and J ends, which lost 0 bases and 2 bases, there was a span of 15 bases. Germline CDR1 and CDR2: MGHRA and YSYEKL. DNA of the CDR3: TGCGCCAGCAGCCAAGATCCCTGGGGACTCCCCACAGATACGCAGTATTTT. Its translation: CASSQDPWGLPTDTQYF.

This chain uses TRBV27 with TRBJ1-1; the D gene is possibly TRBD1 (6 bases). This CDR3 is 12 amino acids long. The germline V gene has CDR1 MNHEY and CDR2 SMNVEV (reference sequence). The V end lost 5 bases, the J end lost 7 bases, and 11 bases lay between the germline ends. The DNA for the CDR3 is TGTGCCAGCAGTAATACAGGGATTGAAGCTTTCTTT. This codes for CASSNTGIEAFF.

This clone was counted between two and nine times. CDR3 coding DNA: TGTGCCAGCAGTGAAGGGGGCACTGAAGCTTTCTTT. This gives the protein CASSEGGTEAFF. J is TRBJ1-1 and V is TRBV2; D unclear. Germline values: CDR1 SNHLY, CDR2 FYNNEI. This CDR3 is built from 12 residues. The V gene lost 1 base and the J gene lost 4 bases, with 4 bases spanning the gap.

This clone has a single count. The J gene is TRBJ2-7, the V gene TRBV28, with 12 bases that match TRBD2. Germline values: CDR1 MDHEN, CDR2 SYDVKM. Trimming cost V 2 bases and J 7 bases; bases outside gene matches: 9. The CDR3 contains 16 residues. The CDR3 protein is CASSLLLAGGPGEQYF. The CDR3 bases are TGTGCCAGCAGTTTACTTCTAGCGGGGGGGCCCGGGGAGCAGTACTTC.

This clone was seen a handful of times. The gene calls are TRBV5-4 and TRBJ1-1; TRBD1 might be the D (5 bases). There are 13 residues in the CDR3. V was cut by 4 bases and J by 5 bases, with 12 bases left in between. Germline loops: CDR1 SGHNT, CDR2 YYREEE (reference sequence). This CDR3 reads CASSLGTGTEAFF. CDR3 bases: TGTGCCAGCAGCCTCGGGACGGGGACTGAAGCTTTCTTT.

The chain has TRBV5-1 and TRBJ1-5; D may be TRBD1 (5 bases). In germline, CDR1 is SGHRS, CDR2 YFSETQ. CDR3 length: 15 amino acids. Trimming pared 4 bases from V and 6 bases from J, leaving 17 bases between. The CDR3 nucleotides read TGCGCCAGCAGCCCAACAACCGGGACGGGTCAGCCCCAGCATTTT. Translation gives CASSPTTGTGQPQHF.